This T cell receptor beta chain was sequenced for a study of T cells in Graves' hyperthyroidism and ophthalmopathy. Overall study results and limits: Ophthalmopathy, which appeared later, was predicted by the model a median roughly 6.6 months before onset.

Authors of the study amplified TCR beta CDR3 regions from RNA transcripts. A first-round RT-PCR of the TCR CDR3 used the HTBI primer set. Using its own MiXCR run on the multiplex PCR reads, TCRdb lists one record per CDR3 protein. The table includes hundreds of thousands of distinct CDR3 sequences, around 13% detected once. The PBMCs had their origin in roughly 10 ml of fresh peripheral blood. This clonotype has at least ten counts. As yet, its antigen is unknown. At one of its ends the junction is not consistent with the germline gene, which may arise from a read error. Input material: blood. This TCR was sampled from a woman in her forties or fifties with Graves' ophthalmopathy.

As DNA, the CDR3 is TGTGCCAGCAGCACCCTCAACAAAGAGCAGTTCTTC. Its translation is CASSTLNKEQFF. V and J are TRBV13 and TRBJ2-1; D is undetermined. The CDR3 sequence is 12 residues long. Germline V gene lookup returns CDR1 PRHDT and CDR2 FYEKMQ (reference sequence).